This record covers a single T cell receptor (beta chain). Antigen specificity is unknown. This record comes from a study of Ad26.COV2.S vaccination and SARS-CoV-2 variants. Background on the study: Each vaccinee took Ad26.COV2.S intramuscularly, once or twice 56 days apart. Study outcomes and limitations: Reported post-vaccination CD8+ and CD4+ T cell responses to spike showed substantial breadth.

Treatment here: 15 to 20 received Ad26.COV2.S at low or high dose, single or two shots; about 5 received placebo; per-sample allocation not given. Day 63 after the first injection of vaccine or placebo was the sampling time. Donor was an adult aged 18-55 years in Boston. Ad26 vector vaccine expressed Wuhan-strain SARS-CoV-2 spike. Germline values: CDR1 SGDLS, CDR2 YYNGEE. The CDR3 runs 15 residues. The V end lost 0 bases, the J end lost 0 bases, and 9 bases lay between the germline ends. Clones were sequenced by immunoSEQ multiplex PCR, and TCRdb holds only the in-frame ones, with some missing. The sample contains 450,000 to 550,000 clones, nearly 90% of which appear only once.

This sequence originates from a person aged 18-60 years who received the Ad26.COV2.S COVID-19 vaccine or a placebo. The V and J genes are TRBV9 and TRBJ1-1; possibly TRBD1 for D (5 bases). The material sequenced was peripheral blood, taken in a trial of Ad26.COV2.S vaccine versus placebo. Here the CDR3 DNA reads TGTGCCAGCAGCGTAGGACAGAGCATGAACACTGAAGCTTTCTTT. Translation: CASSVGQSMNTEAFF.